This entry is about one T cell receptor beta chain. The repertoire was sequenced with immunoSEQ multiplex PCR; TCRdb's copy has only in-frame clones and lacks some. The table has more than 65,000 clones, around 94% seen once. This specimen belongs to a study of technical replicates of blood from a few donors. The sequence came from a human donor in good health. Input material: T cells isolated from PBMCs.

CDR3 DNA sequence: TGTGCCAGCAGTTACTCCAGGGTTACACAGCCCCAGCATTTT. Its translation: CASSYSRVTQPQHF. V gene TRBV6-5 combines with J gene TRBJ1-5; the D gene is possibly TRBD1 (5 bases). V shed 0 bases and J shed 7 bases, with 10 bases lying between them. This CDR3 has 14 residues. Germline V gene sequence: CDR1 MNHEY, CDR2 SVGAGI.